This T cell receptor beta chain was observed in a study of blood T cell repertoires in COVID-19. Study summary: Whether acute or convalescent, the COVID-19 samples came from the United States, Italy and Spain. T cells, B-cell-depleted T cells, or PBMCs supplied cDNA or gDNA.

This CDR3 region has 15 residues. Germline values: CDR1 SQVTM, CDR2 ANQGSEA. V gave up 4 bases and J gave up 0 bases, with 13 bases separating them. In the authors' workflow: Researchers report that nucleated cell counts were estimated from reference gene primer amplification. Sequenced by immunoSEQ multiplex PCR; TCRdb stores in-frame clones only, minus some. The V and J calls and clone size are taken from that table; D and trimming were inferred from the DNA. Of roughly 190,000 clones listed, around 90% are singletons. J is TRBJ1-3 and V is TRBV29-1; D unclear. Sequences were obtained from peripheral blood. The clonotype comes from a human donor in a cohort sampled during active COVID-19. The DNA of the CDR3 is TGCAGCGTTGGGCCGATCTGGAGCTCTGGAAACACCATATATTTT. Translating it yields CSVGPIWSSGNTIYF. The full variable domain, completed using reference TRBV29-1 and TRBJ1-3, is SAVISQKPSRDICQRGTSLTIQCQVDSQVTMMFWYRQQPGQSLTLIATANQGSEATYESGFVIDKFPISRPNLTFSTLTVSNMSPEDSSIYLCSVGPIWSSGNTIYFGEGSWLTVV.